The following is a T cell receptor (beta chain) sequence with its context. At one boundary the junction diverges from the germline segment, which might be a read error. The data derive from a study of identical twins. This CDR3 is 14 amino acids long. The germline V gene encodes CDR1 SGHRS and CDR2 YFSETQ. TCRdb re-called the 5' RACE reads with MiXCR, one entry per CDR3 protein. Among some 320,000 distinct CDR3 sequences, 12% were seen once, and the ten largest hold more than 6%. These data also formed part of another study, on yellow fever vaccine responses in identical twins.

This sequence was found in a woman aged 18-29 years in good health. The sequenced material came from CD8+ T cells sorted from blood. The chain carries TRBV5-1 and TRBJ2-1; D is perhaps TRBD2 (5 bases). For the CDR3, the DNA is TGCGCCAGCACCTTGCCAACCGGCGGGAATGAGCAGTTCTTC. Amino acid sequence: CASTLPTGGNEQFF. Full variable domain (outside the CDR3, taken from reference TRBV5-1 and TRBJ2-1): KAGVTQTPRYLIKTRGQQVTLSCSPISGHRSVSWYQQTPGQGLQFLFEYFSETQRNKGNFPGRFSGRQFSNSRSEMNVSTLELGDSALYLCASTLPTGGNEQFFGPGTRLTVL.